Listed here is a single T cell receptor (beta chain). No cognate antigen has been identified for it. Within one base of it there is no much larger clone, and no base qualities were kept. The CDR3 spans 15 residues, from the cysteine through the phenylalanine. Kept here is only the CDR3 DNA, which spans 45 bases and is read in frame from base 1. The junction carries 15 bases between V and J, which are trimmed by 3 bases and 4 bases respectively. For CDR1 and CDR2, the germline V gene lists ENHRY and SYGVKD. The sample originates from a study of CD8 T cells in ankylosing spondylitis (dated 2017 in TCRdb). Regarding the study in general: The study set out to find disease-linked TCR variants by profiling T cell receptor beta repertoires in ankylosing spondylitis patients and healthy donors. The whole study cohort included 108 healthy donors and 25 ankylosing spondylitis patients. Peripheral blood was sampled, and synovial fluid was additionally collected from ankylosing spondylitis patients. Overall study outcomes, separate from this receptor: The disease-linked clones were reported to be significantly enriched in matched synovial fluid samples from ankylosing spondylitis patients. Some motif variants were previously reported in synovial fluid and blood of reactive arthritis patients, suggesting common disease-initiation mechanisms. The disease-linked clones showed a CD8+ phenotype and occurred at relatively low frequencies in peripheral blood. A TCR beta motif made up of several highly homologous amino acid variants appeared to be characteristic of blood from ankylosing spondylitis patients.

Sequenced on an Illumina HiSeq 2500. TCR beta libraries were prepared by quantitative 5'-RACE with molecular barcodes. From the authors' description of their analysis: Disease-linked TCR variants were identified with a new computational method built on a probabilistic model of VDJ rearrangement. TCRdb reprocessing: public reads trimmed at Q25 with fastp, clones called with MiXCR, in-frame beta chains kept. Rows with one shared CDR3 protein collapse into an entry with the most common genes and DNA. Clone size and V and J calls follow TCRdb, not the original study. The sample includes approximately 220,000 distinct CDR3 sequences, with around 25% observed a single time. Clones ranked in the top ten supply 6.6% of the sample.

This receptor was identified in a male donor with ankylosing spondylitis or in good health (not recorded which). Recombination joined TRBV10-3 with TRBJ1-1; no D gene can be assigned with confidence. The sample taken for sequencing was blood, either unsorted or a sorted T cell fraction (not recorded which). The DNA sequence is as follows: TGTGCCATCAGTGACAGAGGCCCTGGGAGCACTGAAGCTTTCTTT. Its product reads: CAISDRGPGSTEAFF.